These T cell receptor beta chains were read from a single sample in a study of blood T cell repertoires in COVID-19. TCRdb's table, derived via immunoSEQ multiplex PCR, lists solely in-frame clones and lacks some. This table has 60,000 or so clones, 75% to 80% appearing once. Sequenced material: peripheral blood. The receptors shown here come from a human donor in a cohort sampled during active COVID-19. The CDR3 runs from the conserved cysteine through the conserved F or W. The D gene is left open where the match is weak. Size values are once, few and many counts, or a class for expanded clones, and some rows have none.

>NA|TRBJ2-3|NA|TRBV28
TGTGCCAGCAGTTTATCCTGGGGGCGAGGCACAGATACGCAGTATTTT
CASSLSWGRGTDTQYF
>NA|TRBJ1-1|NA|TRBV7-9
TGTGCCAGCAGCGCAGTGGTGAACACTGAAGCTTTCTTT
CASSAVVNTEAFF
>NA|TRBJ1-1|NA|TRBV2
TGTGCCAGCAGGCGAGGGCCTGGCGAAGCTTTCTTT
CASRRGPGEAFF
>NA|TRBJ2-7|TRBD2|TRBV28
TGTGCCAGCAGCCTCCCGGGGAGGGAAATTCGGGAGCAGTACTTC
CASSLPGREIREQYF
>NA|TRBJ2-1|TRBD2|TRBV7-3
TGTGCCAGCAGCTTAATGGGAGGGCCGAATGAGCAGTTCTTC
CASSLMGGPNEQFF
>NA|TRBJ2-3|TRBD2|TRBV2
TGTGCCAGCAATAGACTAGCGGGAGGAGGGGGGGCCAGAGATACGCAGTATTTT
CASNRLAGGGGARDTQYF
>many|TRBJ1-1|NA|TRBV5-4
TGTGCCAGCAGCTTGTACGGGGAATCAAACACTGAAGCTTTCTTT
CASSLYGESNTEAFF
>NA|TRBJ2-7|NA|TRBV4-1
TGCGCCAGCAGCCAAGCCCTACTCCGGGGGAACGACGAGCAGTACTTC
CASSQALLRGNDEQYF
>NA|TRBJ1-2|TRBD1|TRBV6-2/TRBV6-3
TGTGCCAGCAGTTACTCCAGGGGGGTAAATGGCTACACCTTC
CASSYSRGVNGYTF
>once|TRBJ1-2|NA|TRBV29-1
TGCAGCGTGTGGGGGGGTCGAGGCTACACCTTC
CSVWGGRGYTF
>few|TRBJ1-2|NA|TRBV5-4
TGTGCCAGCAGCCTAGGGCGGGACTATGGCTACACCTTC
CASSLGRDYGYTF
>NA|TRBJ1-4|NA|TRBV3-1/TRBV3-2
TGTGCCAGCCCAGGGTGGGTGGGCGGAAAACTGTTTTTT
CASPGWVGGKLFF
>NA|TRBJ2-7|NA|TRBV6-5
TGTGCCAGCAGTTACTCCCAGGGAGGCCCCTACGAGCAGTACTTC
CASSYSQGGPYEQYF
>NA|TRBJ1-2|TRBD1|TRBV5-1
TGCGCCAGCAGCTCGGGACAGACAACCCCTATCTATGGCTACACCTTC
CASSSGQTTPIYGYTF
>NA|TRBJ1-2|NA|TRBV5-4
TGTGCCAGCAGCTTGACGACAGCAGAAGGCGGCTACACCTTC
CASSLTTAEGGYTF
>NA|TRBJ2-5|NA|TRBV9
TGTGCCAGCAGCGTAGCGGGGGGCGAAGAGACCCAGTACTTC
CASSVAGGEETQYF
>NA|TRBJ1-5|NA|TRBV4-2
TGTGCCAGCAGCCAAGAAGAGGGATCGTTTCAGCCCCAGCATTTT
CASSQEEGSFQPQHF
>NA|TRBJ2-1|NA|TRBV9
TGTGCCAGCAGCGTAGTCGGGTTCGGTGAGCAGTTCTTC
CASSVVGFGEQFF
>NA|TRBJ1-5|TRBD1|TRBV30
TGTGCCTGGAGTGCCAACCTTGACAGGGTCGGTCAGCCCCAGCATTTT
CAWSANLDRVGQPQHF
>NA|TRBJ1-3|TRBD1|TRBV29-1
TGCAGCGTAATGACAGGGTCTGGAAACACCATATATTTT
CSVMTGSGNTIYF
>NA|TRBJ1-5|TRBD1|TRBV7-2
TGTGCCAGCAGCCCGGACGGGACAGGGTCCAATCAGCCCCAGCATTTT
CASSPDGTGSNQPQHF
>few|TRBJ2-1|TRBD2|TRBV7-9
TGTGCCAGCAGCTTAGACGGGAGGGCGTACAATGAGCAGTTCTTC
CASSLDGRAYNEQFF
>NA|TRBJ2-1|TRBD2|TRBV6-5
TGTGCCAGCAGCAGACTGGGGGGGGGTGAGCAGTTCTTC
CASSRLGGGEQFF
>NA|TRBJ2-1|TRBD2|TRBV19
TGTGCCAGTAAGGGACTAGCGGGAGCTTATGAGCAGTTCTTC
CASKGLAGAYEQFF
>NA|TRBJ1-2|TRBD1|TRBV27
TGTGCCAGCAGGCTGCGGACAGGGGGCGACTATGGCTACACCTTC
CASRLRTGGDYGYTF
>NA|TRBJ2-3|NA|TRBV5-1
TGCGCCAGCAGCAGACTATCCGCAGACACCACAGATACGCAGTATTTT
CASSRLSADTTDTQYF
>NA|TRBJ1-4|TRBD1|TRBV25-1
TGTGCCAGCAGTTCTATGGGACAGGGCGGGGAAAAACTGTTTTTT
CASSSMGQGGEKLFF
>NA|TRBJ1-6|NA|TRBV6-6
TGTGCCAGCAGTAGACAGAATAATAATTCACCCCTCCACTTT
CASSRQNNNSPLHF
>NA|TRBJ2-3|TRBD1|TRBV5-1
TGCGCCAGCAGCCAGGGACAGGGGACAGATACGCAGTATTTT
CASSQGQGTDTQYF
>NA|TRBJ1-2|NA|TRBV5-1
TGCGCCAGCAGCTTCGACTTGGACTATGGCTACACCTTC
CASSFDLDYGYTF
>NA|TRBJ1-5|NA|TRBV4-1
TGCGCCAGCAGCCAAGCCCCCACAAATAGCAATCAGCCCCAGCATTTT
CASSQAPTNSNQPQHF
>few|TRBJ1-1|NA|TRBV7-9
TGTGCCAGCAGCTTAGAAGGTGTCGGGACTGAAGCTTTCTTT
CASSLEGVGTEAFF
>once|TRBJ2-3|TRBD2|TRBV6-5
TGTGCCAGCAGTTACGGTAGCGGGGGCACAGATACGCAGTATTTT
CASSYGSGGTDTQYF